This TCR beta chain was observed in a study of identical twins' blood T cells. MiXCR, run by TCRdb on the 5' RACE reads, gives a single entry per CDR3 protein. This table has fewer than 450,000 distinct CDR3 sequences, roughly 28% appearing once. This clonotype has ten or more counts. CDR3 length: 14 amino acids. Trimming at V came to 5 bases and at J to 4 bases, leaving 1 base not matched to a gene. Germline CDR1 and CDR2: MNHEY and SMNVEV (reference sequence). The clonotype comes from a woman between 18 and 55 years old in good health. The J gene is TRBJ2-1, the V gene TRBV27; 11 bases line up with TRBD2. The sequenced sample was PBMCs. The CDR3 DNA sequence: TGTGCCAGCAGTCGGACTAGCGGGTACAATGAGCAGTTCTTC. Translation gives CASSRTSGYNEQFF.